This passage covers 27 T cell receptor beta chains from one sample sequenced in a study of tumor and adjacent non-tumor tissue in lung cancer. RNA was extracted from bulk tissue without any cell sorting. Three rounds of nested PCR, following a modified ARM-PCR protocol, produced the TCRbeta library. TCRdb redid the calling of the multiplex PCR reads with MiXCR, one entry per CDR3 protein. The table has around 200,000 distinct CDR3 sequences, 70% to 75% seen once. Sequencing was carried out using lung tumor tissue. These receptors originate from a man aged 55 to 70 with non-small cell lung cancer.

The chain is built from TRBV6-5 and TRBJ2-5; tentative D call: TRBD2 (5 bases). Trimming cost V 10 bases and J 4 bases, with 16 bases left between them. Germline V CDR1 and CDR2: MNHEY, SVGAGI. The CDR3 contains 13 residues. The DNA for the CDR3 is TGTGCCAACGGCTTTAGCGAAACAGAGACCCAGTACTTC. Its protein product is CANGFSETETQYF.

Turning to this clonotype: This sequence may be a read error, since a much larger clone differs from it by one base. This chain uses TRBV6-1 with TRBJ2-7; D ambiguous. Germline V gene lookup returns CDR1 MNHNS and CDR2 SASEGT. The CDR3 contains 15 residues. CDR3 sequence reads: CASSEVMSASYGQYF. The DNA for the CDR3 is TGTGCCAGCAGTGAAGTAATGTCGGCCTCCTACGGGCAGTACTTC.

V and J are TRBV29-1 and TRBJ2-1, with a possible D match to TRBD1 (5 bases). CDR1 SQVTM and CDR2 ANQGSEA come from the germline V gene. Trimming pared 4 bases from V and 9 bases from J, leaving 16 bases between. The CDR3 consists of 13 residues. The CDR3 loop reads CSVVRQRCTEQFF. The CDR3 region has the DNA TGCAGCGTTGTGAGACAGAGGTGTACTGAGCAGTTCTTC.

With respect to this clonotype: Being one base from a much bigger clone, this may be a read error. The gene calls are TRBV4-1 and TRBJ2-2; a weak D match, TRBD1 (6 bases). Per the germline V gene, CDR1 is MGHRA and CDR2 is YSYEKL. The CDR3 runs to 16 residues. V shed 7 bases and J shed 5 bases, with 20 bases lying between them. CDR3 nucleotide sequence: TGCGCCAGCAACCCTGTTGGGACATTTACAACCGGGGAGCTGTTTTTT. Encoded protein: CASNPVGTFTTGELFF.

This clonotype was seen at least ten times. In nucleotides, the CDR3 is TGTGCCAGCAAGCAGGGTACGAACACCGGGGAGCTGTTTTTT. It specifies CASKQGTNTGELFF. The genes are TRBV12-3 or TRBV12-4 and TRBJ2-2, with D possibly being TRBD1 (5 bases). V dropped 7 bases and J dropped 0 bases, with 9 bases sitting between them. CDR3 size: 14 residues.

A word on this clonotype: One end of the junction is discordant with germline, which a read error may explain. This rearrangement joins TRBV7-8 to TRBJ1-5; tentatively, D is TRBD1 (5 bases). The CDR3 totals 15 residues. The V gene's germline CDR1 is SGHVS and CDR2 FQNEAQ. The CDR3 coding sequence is TGTGCCAGCGGCTTCGACAGTCAGAGCAATCAGCCCCAGCATTTT. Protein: CASGFDSQSNQPQHF.

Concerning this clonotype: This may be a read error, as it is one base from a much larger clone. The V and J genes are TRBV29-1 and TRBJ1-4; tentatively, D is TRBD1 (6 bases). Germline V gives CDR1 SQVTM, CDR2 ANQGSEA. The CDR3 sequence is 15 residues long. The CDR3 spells CGVGRWGGTNEKLFF. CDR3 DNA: TGCGGCGTTGGACGCTGGGGGGGCACTAATGAAAAACTGTTTTTT.

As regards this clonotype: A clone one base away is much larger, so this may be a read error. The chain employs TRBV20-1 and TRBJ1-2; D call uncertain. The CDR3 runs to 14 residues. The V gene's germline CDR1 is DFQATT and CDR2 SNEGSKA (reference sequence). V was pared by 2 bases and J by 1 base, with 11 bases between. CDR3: CSARTGDVNYGYTF. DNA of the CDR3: TGCAGTGCTAGAACCGGGGATGTTAACTATGGCTACACCTTC.

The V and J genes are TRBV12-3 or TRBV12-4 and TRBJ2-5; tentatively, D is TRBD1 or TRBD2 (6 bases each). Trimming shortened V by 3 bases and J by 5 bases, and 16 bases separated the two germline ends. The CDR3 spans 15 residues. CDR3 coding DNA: TGTGCCAGCAGTTTCGCGGGACACAGCGGTGAGACCCAGTACTTC. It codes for CASSFAGHSGETQYF.

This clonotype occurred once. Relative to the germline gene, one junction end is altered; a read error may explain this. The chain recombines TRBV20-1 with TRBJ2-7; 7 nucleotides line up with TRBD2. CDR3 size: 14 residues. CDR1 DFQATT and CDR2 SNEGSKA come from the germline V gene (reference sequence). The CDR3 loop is CSALTSWFSYEQYF. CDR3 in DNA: TGCAGTGCTTTGACTAGCTGGTTCTCCTACGAGCAATACTTC.

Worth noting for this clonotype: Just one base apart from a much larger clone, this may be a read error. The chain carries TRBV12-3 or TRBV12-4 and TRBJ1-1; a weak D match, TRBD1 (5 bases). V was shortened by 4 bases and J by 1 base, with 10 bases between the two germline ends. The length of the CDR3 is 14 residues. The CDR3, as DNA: TGTGCCAGCAGTTATTGGGGGAAGAACACTGAAGCTTTCTTT. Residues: CASSYWGKNTEAFF.

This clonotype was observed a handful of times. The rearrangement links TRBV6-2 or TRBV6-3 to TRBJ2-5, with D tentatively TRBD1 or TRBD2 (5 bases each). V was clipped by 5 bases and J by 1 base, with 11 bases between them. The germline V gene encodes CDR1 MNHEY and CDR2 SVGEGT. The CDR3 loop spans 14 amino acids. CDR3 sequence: CASSIGTAQETQYF. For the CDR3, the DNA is TGTGCCAGCAGTATCGGGACCGCCCAAGAGACCCAGTACTTC.

The CDR3 DNA is TGTGCCAGCAGCACAGGGACGGCTAGCACAGATACGCAGTATTTT. It translates to CASSTGTASTDTQYF. The rearrangement uses TRBV4-2 and TRBJ2-3; D might be TRBD1 (6 bases). The ends were cut back, 5 bases at V and 0 bases at J, with 12 bases in the middle. The CDR3 totals 15 residues. From germline, CDR1 is LGHNA and CDR2 YNFKEQ.

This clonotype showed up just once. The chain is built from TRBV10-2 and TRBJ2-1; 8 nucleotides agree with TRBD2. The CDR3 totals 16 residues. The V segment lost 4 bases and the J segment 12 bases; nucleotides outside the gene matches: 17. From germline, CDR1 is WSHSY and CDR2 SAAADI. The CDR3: CASSVLAGLSYIVQFF. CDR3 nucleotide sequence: TGCGCCAGCAGTGTCCTAGCGGGTCTCTCCTACATTGTGCAGTTCTTC.

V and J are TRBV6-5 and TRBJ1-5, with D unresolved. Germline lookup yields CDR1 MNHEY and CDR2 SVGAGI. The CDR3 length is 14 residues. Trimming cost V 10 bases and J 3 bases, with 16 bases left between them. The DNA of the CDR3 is TGTGCCACCATGCGGGTAAGCAACAATCAGCCCCAGCATTTT. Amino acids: CATMRVSNNQPQHF.

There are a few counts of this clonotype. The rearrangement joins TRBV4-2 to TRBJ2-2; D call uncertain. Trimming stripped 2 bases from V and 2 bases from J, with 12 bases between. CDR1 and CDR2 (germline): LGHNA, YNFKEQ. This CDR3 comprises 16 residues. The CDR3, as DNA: TGTGCCAGCAGCCAATCAGTACAGAGTAACACCGGGGAGCTGTTTTTT. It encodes CASSQSVQSNTGELFF.

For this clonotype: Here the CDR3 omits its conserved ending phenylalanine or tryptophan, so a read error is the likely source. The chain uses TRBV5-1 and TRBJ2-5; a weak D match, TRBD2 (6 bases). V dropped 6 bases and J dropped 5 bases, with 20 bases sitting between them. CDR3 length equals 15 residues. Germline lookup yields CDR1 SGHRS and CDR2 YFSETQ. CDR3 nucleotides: TGCGCCAGCATGCCCAATAGCGGTACCAGGGAGACCCAGTACTTA. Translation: CASMPNSGTRETQYL.

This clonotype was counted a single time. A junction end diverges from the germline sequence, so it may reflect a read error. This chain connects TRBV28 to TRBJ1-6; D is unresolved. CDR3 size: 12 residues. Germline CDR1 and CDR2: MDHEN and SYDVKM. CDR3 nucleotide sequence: TGTCCCAGCAGTGCTGACACGCTCCCCCTCCACTTT. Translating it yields CPSSADTLPLHF.

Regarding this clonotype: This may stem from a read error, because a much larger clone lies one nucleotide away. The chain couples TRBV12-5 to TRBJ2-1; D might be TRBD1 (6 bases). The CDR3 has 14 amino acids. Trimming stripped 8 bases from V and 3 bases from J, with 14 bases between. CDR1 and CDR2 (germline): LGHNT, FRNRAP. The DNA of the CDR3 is TGTGCTAGTAGTCCGGGACAAAACTACAATGAGCAGTTCTTC. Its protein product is CASSPGQNYNEQFF.

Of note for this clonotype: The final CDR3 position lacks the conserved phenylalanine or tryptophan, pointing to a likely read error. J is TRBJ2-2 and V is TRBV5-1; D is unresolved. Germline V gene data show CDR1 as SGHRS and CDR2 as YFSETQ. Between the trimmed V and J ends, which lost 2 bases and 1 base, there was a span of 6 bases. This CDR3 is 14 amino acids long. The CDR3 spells CASSFLGNTGELFL. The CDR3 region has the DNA TGCGCCAGCAGCTTTTTAGGGAACACCGGGGAGCTGTTTCTT.

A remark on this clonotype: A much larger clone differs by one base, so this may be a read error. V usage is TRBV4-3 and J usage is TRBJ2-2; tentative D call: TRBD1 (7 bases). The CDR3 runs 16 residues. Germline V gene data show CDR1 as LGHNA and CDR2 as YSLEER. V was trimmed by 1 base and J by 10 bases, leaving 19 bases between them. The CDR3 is CASSQVAGGSPVELFF. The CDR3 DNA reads TGCGCCAGCAGCCAAGTGGCAGGGGGGTCGCCCGTGGAGCTGTTTTTT.

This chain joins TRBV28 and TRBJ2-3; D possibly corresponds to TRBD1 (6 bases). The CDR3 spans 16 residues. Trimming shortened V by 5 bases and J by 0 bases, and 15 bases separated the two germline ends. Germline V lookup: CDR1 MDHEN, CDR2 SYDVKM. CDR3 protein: CASSKGQWRSTDTQYF. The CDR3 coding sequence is TGTGCCAGCAGTAAAGGACAGTGGCGGAGCACAGATACGCAGTATTTT.

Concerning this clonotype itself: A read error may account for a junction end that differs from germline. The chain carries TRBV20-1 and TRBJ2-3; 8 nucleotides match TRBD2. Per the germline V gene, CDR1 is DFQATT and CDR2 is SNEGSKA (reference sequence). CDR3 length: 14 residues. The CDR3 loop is CSASGRGGTYTQYF. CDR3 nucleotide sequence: TGCAGTGCTAGCGGGAGGGGGGGCACATATACGCAGTATTTT.

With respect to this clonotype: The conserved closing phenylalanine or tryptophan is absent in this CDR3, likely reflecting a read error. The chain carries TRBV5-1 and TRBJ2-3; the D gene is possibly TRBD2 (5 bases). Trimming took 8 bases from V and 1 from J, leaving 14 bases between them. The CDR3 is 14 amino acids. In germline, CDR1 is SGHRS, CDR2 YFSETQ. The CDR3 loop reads CASSVLGCTDTQYL. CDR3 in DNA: TGCGCCAGTAGCGTACTAGGGTGCACAGATACGCAGTATCTT.

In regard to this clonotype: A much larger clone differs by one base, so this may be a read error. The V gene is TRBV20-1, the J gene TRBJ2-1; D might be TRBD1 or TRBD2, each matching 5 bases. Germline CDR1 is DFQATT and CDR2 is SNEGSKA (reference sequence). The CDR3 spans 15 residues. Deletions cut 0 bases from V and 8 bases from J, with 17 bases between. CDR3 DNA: TGCAGTGCTAGAGATGGTGGGAGAGGACACGATGAGCAGTTCTTC. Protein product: CSARDGGRGHDEQFF.

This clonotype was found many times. This CDR3 is CASSLGLYEQYF. The CDR3, as DNA: TGTGCCAGCAGTTTAGGTCTGTACGAGCAGTACTTC. The rearrangement joins TRBV12-3 or TRBV12-4 to TRBJ2-7; D not resolved. The CDR3 sequence is 12 residues long. The V end was cut by 1 base, the J end by 4 bases, with 5 bases between.

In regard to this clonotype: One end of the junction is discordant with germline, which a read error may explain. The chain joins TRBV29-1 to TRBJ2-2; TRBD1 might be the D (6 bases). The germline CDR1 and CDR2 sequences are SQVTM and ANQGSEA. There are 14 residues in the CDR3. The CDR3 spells CRATGTLNTGELFF. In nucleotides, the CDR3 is TGCAGAGCGACCGGGACACTGAACACCGGGGAGTTGTTTTTT.